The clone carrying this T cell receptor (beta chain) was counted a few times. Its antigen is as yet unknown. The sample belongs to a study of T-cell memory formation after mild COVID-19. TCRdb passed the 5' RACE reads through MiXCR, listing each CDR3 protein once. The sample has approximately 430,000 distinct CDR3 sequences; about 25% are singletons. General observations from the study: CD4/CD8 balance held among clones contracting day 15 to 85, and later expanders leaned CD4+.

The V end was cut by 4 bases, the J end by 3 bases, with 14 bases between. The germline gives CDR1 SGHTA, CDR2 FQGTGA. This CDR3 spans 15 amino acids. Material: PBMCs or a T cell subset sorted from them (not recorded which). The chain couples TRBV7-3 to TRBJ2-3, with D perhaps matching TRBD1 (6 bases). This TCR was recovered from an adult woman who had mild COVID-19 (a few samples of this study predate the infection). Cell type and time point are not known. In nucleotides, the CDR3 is TGTGCCAGCAGCTCGGACAGAATGGCTACAGATACGCAGTATTTT. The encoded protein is CASSSDRMATDTQYF.